Described below is a single TCR beta chain sequence and its context. The data originate from a study of blood T cell repertoires in COVID-19. The data were produced by immunoSEQ multiplex PCR, yet TCRdb's version contains in-frame clones alone and is incomplete. The sample lists some 86,000 clones, about 91% occurring once. The V gene lost 3 bases and the J gene lost 4 bases, with 26 bases spanning the gap. This CDR3 comprises 19 residues. Per germline, CDR1 MNHNS and CDR2 SASEGT. This sequence originates from a human donor with active COVID-19. The donor label of this sample is uncertain. V is TRBV6-1 and J is TRBJ2-3, with D possibly being TRBD2 (6 bases). Sequencing was performed on peripheral blood. The CDR3 sequence: CASSEGTYGTQGAADTQYF. CDR3 in DNA: TGTGCCAGCAGTGAGGGAACCTACGGGACTCAAGGGGCGGCAGATACGCAGTATTTT.